This T cell receptor (beta chain) was identified in a study of patients and donors after allogeneic stem cell transplantation. Germline V lookup: CDR1 LNHNV, CDR2 YYDKDF (reference sequence). V was clipped by 2 bases and J by 8 bases; unmatched bases: 0. This CDR3 is built from 12 residues. This clonotype showed up just a few times. TCRdb reprocessed the RT-PCR reads via MiXCR and lists one record per CDR3 protein. The repertoire includes 100,000 to 120,000 distinct CDR3 sequences, 35% of them detected once, and around 26% sits in the top ten. Material: blood, either unsorted or a sorted T cell fraction (not recorded which). This sequence originates from a human donor who was either an allogeneic HSCT recipient or a stem cell or donor lymphocyte infusion donor (not recorded which). It is not recorded whose cells these are; they may come from a transplant donor. This chain links TRBV15 with TRBJ1-1; TRBD1 aligns across 9 bases. CDR3 sequence: CATSRTGGEAFF. The CDR3 DNA is TGTGCCACCAGCAGAACAGGGGGCGAAGCTTTCTTT.